Described below is a single TCR beta chain sequence and its context. Its antigen is still unknown. Germline CDR1 and CDR2: SNHLY and FYNNEI. Trimming took 7 bases from V and 8 from J; bases not matched to a gene: 13. The CDR3 consists of 15 residues. This entry belongs to a study of breast tumors, draining lymph nodes, adjacent tissues. General study findings and limits: Tumor TCR diversity was below lymph nodes but above nontumor tissue. The lymph node origin of tumor T cells was framed as consistent with a hypothesis, not demonstrated. Data fit most tumor T cells coming from lymph node, expanding in tumor. Tumor and nontumor repertoires were significantly more similar in luminal-like than in basal-like breast cancer.

The lymph nodes were axillary draining lymph nodes from breast cancer patients. One entry per CDR3 protein, called by TCRdb with MiXCR from the multiplex PCR reads. The table has 140,000 or so distinct CDR3 sequences, approximately 30% seen once; the top ten hold 2% to 2.5%. The source material was axillary lymph node tissue. This chain joins TRBV2 and TRBJ2-7, with 11 nucleotides matching TRBD2. The receptor was isolated from a female donor with breast cancer. Some clones in this sample may be carry-over from other donors' samples. The CDR3 region is CASTRLAGGLRQQYF. The CDR3 bases are TGTGCCAGCACACGGCTAGCGGGAGGCCTACGCCAGCAGTACTTC. Looking up the rest from reference TRBV2 and TRBJ2-7 gives the full variable domain: EPEVTQTPSHQVTQMGQEVILRCVPISNHLYFYWYRQILGQKVEFLVSFYNNEISEKSEIFDDQFSVERPDGSNFTLKIRSTKLEDSAMYFCASTRLAGGLRQQYFGPGTRLTVT.